Below, 28 T cell receptor beta chains from the same sample are listed, as sequenced in a study of cytomegalovirus exposure and HLA in healthy donors. It was with 60 Vbeta and 13 Jbeta primers that the PCR ran. Here immunoSEQ multiplex PCR was the method, and the copy in TCRdb shows in-frame clones only, minus some. This sample carries under 150,000 clones, 70% to 85% of them seen once, and the ten largest clones take 1.2% to 1.5%. The sequencing input was PBMCs. The receptors come from a man in his thirties or forties in good health and CMV-seropositive.

This clone appeared once. V and J are TRBV2 and TRBJ2-2, with 12 bases aligning to TRBD2. With 5 bases clipped from V and 4 bases from J, the junction kept 5 bases outside the gene matches. Germline loops: CDR1 SNHLY, CDR2 FYNNEI. The CDR3 totals 16 residues. The CDR3 DNA reads TGTGCCAGCAGTCCCCTAGCGGGGGGGGTCACCGGGGAGCTGTTTTTT. Translating it yields CASSPLAGGVTGELFF. Using reference TRBV2 and TRBJ2-2 for the parts outside the CDR3, the full variable domain is EPEVTQTPSHQVTQMGQEVILRCVPISNHLYFYWYRQILGQKVEFLVSFYNNEISEKSEIFDDQFSVERPDGSNFTLKIRSTKLEDSAMYFCASSPLAGGVTGELFFGEGSRLTVL.

This clone was seen a handful of times. This sequence joins TRBV7-2 and TRBJ2-7; TRBD1 agrees at 10 bases. Germline loops: CDR1 SGHTA, CDR2 FQGNSA. Unmatched junction bases numbered 7, after V lost 3 bases and J lost 5 bases. This CDR3 is 15 amino acids long. Written as DNA, the CDR3 is TGTGCCAGCAGCTTTGCAAGGACAGGGGGTGACGAGCAGTACTTC. Translated, it gives CASSFARTGGDEQYF.

V gene TRBV7-2 combines with J gene TRBJ1-1, with 8 bases lining up with TRBD1. The CDR3 has 14 amino acids. The germline V gene encodes CDR1 SGHTA and CDR2 FQGNSA. With V trimmed by 5 bases and J by 3 bases, 5 bases remained unmatched. The CDR3 here is CASSLTGGDTEAFF. CDR3 sequence (DNA): TGTGCCAGCAGCCTTACAGGGGGAGACACTGAAGCTTTCTTT. The full variable domain, with the rest looked up from reference TRBV7-2 and TRBJ1-1, is GAGVSQSPSNKVTEKGKDVELRCDPISGHTALYWYRQSLGQGLEFLIYFQGNSAPDKSGLPSDRFSAERTGGSVSTLTIQRTQQEDSAVYLCASSLTGGDTEAFFGQGTRLTVV.

The V call is TRBV11-3, the J call TRBJ2-1; D call uncertain. The CDR3 loop spans 13 amino acids. Germline V gene data show CDR1 as SGHNT and CDR2 as YENEEA. V was pared by 1 base and J by 4 bases, with 5 bases between. The CDR3 nucleotides read TGTGCCAGCAGCTTAGGACTTTACAATGAGCAGTTCTTC. It specifies CASSLGLYNEQFF.

Comments on this clone: Additional DNA sequences in this sample encode the identical CDR3. The CDR3 DNA is TGCGCCAGCAGCTTGCAGGGGGCCGGAGATACGCAGTATTTT. It codes for CASSLQGAGDTQYF. The rearrangement links TRBV5-1 to TRBJ2-3; the match to TRBD1 covers 8 bases. The V gene end was trimmed by 1 base and the J gene end by 5 bases; junction bases not matched to a gene: 3. The CDR3 extends over 14 amino acids. Germline V gene data show CDR1 as SGHRS and CDR2 as YFSETQ.

This clone was detected once. This sequence joins TRBV7-9 and TRBJ2-5, with 12 bases fitting TRBD2. The CDR3 is 16 residues long. Germline V gives CDR1 SEHNR, CDR2 FQNEAQ (reference sequence). V lost 4 bases and J lost 4; bases outside the gene matches: 7. CDR3 sequence reads: CASSSLAGGPRETQYF. CDR3 in DNA: TGTGCCAGCAGCTCTCTAGCGGGAGGGCCGCGAGAGACCCAGTACTTC. The full variable domain, in which reference TRBV7-9 and TRBJ2-5 provide the parts outside the CDR3, is DTGVSQNPRHKITKRGQNVTFRCDPISEHNRLYWYRQTLGQGPEFLTYFQNEAQLEKSRLLSDRFSAERPKGSFSTLEIQRTEQGDSAMYLCASSSLAGGPRETQYFGPGTRLLVL.

The chain recombines TRBV28 with TRBJ2-3; the D gene is possibly TRBD2 (6 bases). CDR1 and CDR2 from the germline V gene are MDHEN and SYDVKM. The CDR3 covers 14 residues. The V end lost 5 bases, the J end lost 0 bases, and 9 bases lay between the germline ends. The CDR3 spells CASSPSGSTDTQYF. The CDR3 DNA is TGTGCCAGCAGTCCCAGCGGGAGCACAGATACGCAGTATTTT.

The chain recombines TRBV30 with TRBJ2-2; D is perhaps TRBD2 (5 bases). The germline gives CDR1 GTSNPN, CDR2 SVGIG (reference sequence). The CDR3 sequence is 13 residues long. V lost 3 bases and J lost 4, with 9 bases in between. CDR3 sequence reads: CAWRARGTGELFF. The CDR3 nucleotides are TGTGCCTGGAGGGCCCGGGGCACCGGGGAGCTGTTTTTT.

The chain employs TRBV28 and TRBJ1-5; tentatively, D is TRBD1 (5 bases). V was pared by 1 base and J by 4 bases, with 8 bases between. The V gene's germline CDR1 is MDHEN and CDR2 SYDVKM. The CDR3 extends over 14 amino acids. In nucleotides, the CDR3 is TGTGCCAGCAGTTTATCCGGGGGGAATCAGCCCCAGCATTTT. Translating gives CASSLSGGNQPQHF.

The V and J genes are TRBV27 and TRBJ1-5, with 10 bases that match TRBD1. CDR1 and CDR2 from the germline V gene are MNHEY and SMNVEV (reference sequence). The CDR3 contains 16 residues. V shed 5 bases and J 4 bases; nucleotides not matched to a gene: 8. CDR3 amino acids: CASSPRQGAGNQPQHF. The CDR3 DNA reads TGTGCCAGCAGTCCTAGACAGGGGGCTGGAAATCAGCCCCAGCATTTT.

The chain couples TRBV5-4 to TRBJ1-1, with TRBD1 identical over 7 bases. Germline CDR1 is SGHNT and CDR2 is YYREEE (reference sequence). There are 15 residues in the CDR3. Trimming at V came to 5 bases and at J to 1 base, leaving 8 bases not matched to a gene. The CDR3 here is CASSLSGGRNTEAFF. The CDR3 coding sequence is TGTGCCAGCAGTTTGTCAGGGGGAAGGAACACTGAAGCTTTCTTT.

The V and J genes are TRBV18 and TRBJ2-5; 8 bases line up with TRBD2. CDR1 and CDR2 (germline): KGHSH, LQKENI. V shed 4 bases and J 5 bases; nucleotides not matched to a gene: 12. This CDR3 has 16 residues. The chain's CDR3 is CASSLSPGTRGETQYF. DNA for the CDR3: TGTGCCAGCTCACTCAGTCCCGGGACTAGGGGCGAGACCCAGTACTTC.

The V and J genes are TRBV30 and TRBJ1-1, with unresolved D. V lost 4 bases, J lost 3 bases, and 12 bases lay in between. CDR1 and CDR2 from the germline V gene are GTSNPN and SVGIG (reference sequence). CDR3 length: 13 amino acids. The CDR3 region has the DNA TGTGCCTGGAATGTGGTCGGGGACACTGAAGCTTTCTTT. This sequence encodes CAWNVVGDTEAFF.

The rearrangement joins TRBV5-1 to TRBJ1-4; D is unresolved. The germline V and J ends were trimmed by 1 base and 4 bases, with 11 bases remaining between them. The germline gives CDR1 SGHRS, CDR2 YFSETQ. The CDR3 spans 15 residues. This chain's CDR3 is CASSLRENNNEKLFF. The CDR3 DNA reads TGCGCCAGCAGCTTGCGAGAAAATAATAATGAAAAACTGTTTTTT.

The chain links TRBV5-8 to TRBJ1-4; TRBD1 agrees at 9 bases. The CDR3 length is 14 residues. Trimming at V came to 5 bases and at J to 8 bases, leaving 7 bases not matched to a gene. From germline, CDR1 is SGHTS and CDR2 YDEGEE. The CDR3 spells CASSPGQGFEKLFF. DNA of the CDR3: TGTGCCAGCAGTCCGGGACAGGGATTCGAAAAACTGTTTTTT.

This CDR3 reads CASSPARGGGNEQFF. In DNA, the CDR3 is TGTGCCAGCAGCCCGGCGAGGGGCGGGGGCAATGAGCAGTTCTTC. V usage is TRBV7-8 and J usage is TRBJ2-1, with TRBD2 matching 7 bases. J lost 6 bases, V lost 5 bases, and 10 bases had no gene match. Germline lookup yields CDR1 SGHVS and CDR2 FQNEAQ. CDR3 length equals 15 residues.

This sequence joins TRBV7-2 and TRBJ2-5, with a weak D call TRBD1 (6 bases). The germline gives CDR1 SGHTA, CDR2 FQGNSA. Trimming shortened V by 2 bases and J by 5 bases, and 12 bases separated the two germline ends. The CDR3 sequence is 14 residues long. CDR3 DNA sequence: TGTGCCAGCAGCTTAACACAGGGCCGTGAGACCCAGTACTTC. Protein: CASSLTQGRETQYF.

The count of this clone is one. The CDR3 region has the DNA TGTGCCAGCAGCTTATCCCAGGGAATTTCGGGCGGGGAGCTGTTTTTT. The encoded protein is CASSLSQGISGGELFF. The rearrangement uses TRBV7-7 and TRBJ2-2, with a possible D match to TRBD1 (5 bases). Germline lookup yields CDR1 SSHAT and CDR2 FNYEAQ (reference sequence). The CDR3 runs to 16 residues. V lost 2 bases and J 7 bases, leaving 17 bases between the germline ends.

The chain links TRBV7-8 to TRBJ1-2, with D possibly TRBD1 on 5 matching bases. The V and J ends lost 3 bases and 0 bases respectively, with 8 bases between them. Per the germline V gene, CDR1 is SGHVS and CDR2 is FQNEAQ. CDR3 length: 14 amino acids. In DNA form, the CDR3 reads TGTGCCAGCAGCTTCGACAGATCTAACTATGGCTACACCTTC. Protein product: CASSFDRSNYGYTF.

This rearrangement joins TRBV7-9 to TRBJ1-2; D ambiguous. The V gene's germline CDR1 is SEHNR and CDR2 FQNEAQ (reference sequence). This CDR3 is built from 11 residues. The V and J ends lost 5 bases and 5 bases respectively, with 6 bases between them. For the CDR3, the DNA is TGTGCCAGCAGCGAGGCTTATGGCTACACCTTC. This sequence encodes CASSEAYGYTF.

This chain uses TRBV10-3 with TRBJ1-6; no reliable D call. This CDR3 has 14 amino acids. CDR1 ENHRY and CDR2 SYGVKD come from the germline V gene. Trimming took 7 bases from V and 7 from J, leaving 14 bases between them. This CDR3 reads CAIKKEGGNSPLHF. The DNA of the CDR3 is TGTGCCATCAAGAAGGAGGGAGGGAATTCACCCCTCCACTTT.

This clone showed up many times. The V call is TRBV10-3, the J call TRBJ2-1; D may be TRBD2 (6 bases). Germline V gene sequence: CDR1 ENHRY, CDR2 SYGVKD. This CDR3 spans 13 amino acids. Deletions cut 9 bases from V and 2 bases from J, with 11 bases between. The CDR3 nucleotides are TGTGCCATTAGAGCGGGTGCCTACAATGAGCAGTTCTTC. Translating it yields CAIRAGAYNEQFF.

Comment on this clone: One junction end does not reproduce the germline sequence, and a read error may be involved. V and J are TRBV7-9 and TRBJ1-2; the D gene is possibly TRBD1 (6 bases). Germline V CDR1 and CDR2: SEHNR, FQNEAQ (reference sequence). The CDR3 length is 12 residues. DNA for the CDR3: TGTTCCAGCAGCCCTACAGGGTTTGGCTACACCTTC. The encoded protein is CSSSPTGFGYTF.

V is TRBV9 and J is TRBJ1-3, with D unresolved. Germline assignment: CDR1 SGDLS and CDR2 YYNGEE. Between the trimmed V and J ends, which lost 4 bases and 4 bases, there was a span of 18 bases. CDR3 size: 16 residues. Here the CDR3 reads CASSSRGTPQGNTIYF. The CDR3 nucleotides are TGTGCCAGCAGCAGCCGGGGAACGCCCCAGGGAAACACCATATATTTT.

The gene calls are TRBV28 and TRBJ1-2; D gene unclear. Per the germline V gene, CDR1 is MDHEN and CDR2 is SYDVKM. The CDR3 sequence is 14 residues long. The V end lost 7 bases, the J end lost 8 bases, and 20 bases lay between the germline ends. CDR3: CASTLPDPGPGYTF. For the CDR3, the DNA is TGTGCCAGCACCCTACCGGATCCTGGGCCGGGCTACACCTTC.

The chain couples TRBV9 to TRBJ1-3; no definite D call. Germline loops: CDR1 SGDLS, CDR2 YYNGEE. Trimming removed 3 bases from V and 3 bases from J, with 16 bases in between. The CDR3 has 16 amino acids. CDR3 amino acids: CASSGTVEGFGNTIYF. CDR3 in DNA: TGTGCCAGCAGCGGCACTGTTGAGGGCTTTGGAAACACCATATATTTT.

Points on this clone: The limits of the CDR3 on the DNA are not certain, so only TCRdb's listed CDR3 is given. The chain uses TRBV6-1 and TRBJ2-5; TRBD2, the D gene given by the table, was not confirmed from the DNA. Termini included, the CDR3 measures 15 amino acids. Per germline, CDR1 MNHNS and CDR2 SASEGT. The CDR3 reads CASTLTFGGRETQYF.

The V and J genes are TRBV6-5 and TRBJ1-2; D is unresolved. Trimming cost V 0 bases and J 8 bases, with 19 bases left between them. The CDR3 has 16 amino acids. Germline V gives CDR1 MNHEY, CDR2 SVGAGI. The CDR3 nucleotides are TGTGCCAGCAGTTACTCGAACCGTGCGGGGATCGGGGGCTACACCTTC. Amino acid sequence: CASSYSNRAGIGGYTF.